The 28 T cell receptor beta chains listed next were all sequenced from one sample in a study of CD8+ T cells in alopecia areata. Extracted RNA was reverse transcribed into cDNA, the sequencing template. The data were produced by immunoSEQ multiplex PCR, yet TCRdb's version contains in-frame clones alone and is incomplete. The sample shows roughly 110,000 clones, none of them appearing just once. The sequencing sample was made of lesional skin. Receptors originate from a C3H/HeJ mouse with alopecia areata. These mice share the MHC haplotype H2-k.

This clone has just a few counts. Mouse gene names apply. The read terminates 4 residues before the CDR3 end, so the remaining end is supplied by the germline J gene. The chain uses TRBV19 and TRBJ2-7; either TRBD1 or TRBD2 may fit D (5 bases each). CDR1 and CDR2 (germline): FNHDT, SITEND (reference sequence). This CDR3 region has 13 residues. This CDR3 is CASSIGGVYEQYF. CDR3 DNA, as far as it was read: TGTGCCAGCAGTATAGGGGGCGTTTAT.

This clone was counted at least ten times. At residue 11, the TCRdb protein and translated DNA are inconsistent; the protein given comes from the DNA. Germline and genes: mouse. The CDR3 end falls 3 residues outside the read, so it is completed with the germline J gene. The chain couples TRBV13-3 to TRBJ1-6, with D possibly TRBD1 on 5 matching bases. TRBJ1-6 carries the ORF label, with uncertain function. Per germline, CDR1 NNHDY and CDR2 SYVADS. The CDR3 covers 14 residues. V lost 3 bases, J lost 6 bases, and 10 bases lay in between. CDR3 bases read: TGTGCCAGCAGTGTAACAGGTAGTAATTCGCCC. Translating gives CASSVTGSNSP. The entire CDR3 protein is CASSVTGSNSPLYF.

This clone was observed a handful of times. Genes and germline are mouse. From the germline J gene comes the end of the CDR3, since the read stops 4 residues before it. The J gene is TRBJ2-7, the V gene TRBV13-3, with 8 nucleotides matching TRBD1. The germline V gene encodes CDR1 NNHDY and CDR2 SYVADS. CDR3 length: 15 amino acids. CDR3 sequence: CASSDSPGGAHEQYF. The CDR3 DNA, read in part, is TGTGCCAGCAGTGATTCACCAGGGGGCGCGCAT.

In regard to this clone: Gene labels here are mouse ones. Read data end 4 residues before the CDR3 end; the end is taken from the germline J gene. This chain uses TRBV13-3 with TRBJ2-1; D may be TRBD1 (6 bases). V was trimmed by 6 bases and J by 4 bases, leaving 11 bases between them. Germline V gives CDR1 NNHDY, CDR2 SYVADS. The CDR3 totals 13 residues. This chain's CDR3 is CASIGGQYAEQFF. The sequenced CDR3 bases are TGTGCCAGCATAGGGGGACAATATGCT.

This clone was detected only a few times. A read error may produce the germline difference seen at one junction end. The gene symbols are mouse symbols. The CDR3 end falls 4 residues outside the read, so it is completed with the germline J gene. The chain recombines TRBV1 with TRBJ2-5, with TRBD2 matching 9 bases. This CDR3 has 17 residues. Germline CDR1 NSQYPW, CDR2 LRSPGD (reference sequence). Incomplete CDR3 DNA: TGCCCCTGCAGTGCAGCAGGACTGGGGCCTAACCAAGAC. Encoded protein: CPCSAAGLGPNQD. The complete CDR3 sequence is CPCSAAGLGPNQDTQYF.

This clone was counted between two and nine times. The listed genes are named as in mouse. The read stops 4 residues short of the end of the CDR3; the missing end is completed from the germline J gene. The chain recombines TRBV31 with TRBJ2-5; 8 bases fit TRBD2. The CDR3 extends over 15 amino acids. Germline CDR1 is GKSSPN and CDR2 is SITVG. CDR3 DNA, as far as it was read: TGTGCCTGGAGTCTGGAGGGGGGGCTTTTTGAC. This translates into CAWSLEGGLFD. The CDR3, in full, reads CAWSLEGGLFDTQYF.

Worth noting for this clone: Genes and germline come from the mouse. Coverage ceases 4 residues before the CDR3 finishes, and the germline J gene fills in the end. This rearrangement joins TRBV13-3 to TRBJ1-1; the D is unclear. Germline CDR1 reads NNHDY; CDR2 reads SYVADS. The CDR3 has 15 residues. CDR3 sequence: CASSDVDGVGTEVFF. Incomplete CDR3 DNA: TGTGCCAGCAGTGATGTCGACGGCGTGGGGACA.

In regard to this clone: Any gene name here is a mouse gene name. The CDR3 end lies 4 residues beyond the end of the read and is filled in from the germline J gene. This rearrangement joins TRBV13-3 to TRBJ1-1; D is ambiguous. The CDR3 has 14 amino acids. Germline V gene sequence: CDR1 NNHDY, CDR2 SYVADS. The germline V and J ends were trimmed by 2 bases and 3 bases, with 11 bases remaining between them. Partial CDR3 DNA: TGTGCCAGCAGTGAGGTGAAGAGGGACACA. Its protein is CASSEVKRDT. The entire CDR3 protein reads CASSEVKRDTEVFF.

Points on this clone: Gene names and germline refer to mouse. Sequencing ends 4 residues short of the CDR3 end; the germline J gene provides the rest. V gene TRBV1 combines with J gene TRBJ2-5; TRBD2 matches 9 bases. The CDR3 runs 15 residues. Germline loops: CDR1 NSQYPW, CDR2 LRSPGD (reference sequence). The CDR3 bases that were read are TGCACCTGCAGTGCAGATACTTGGGGGGGCGAC. This encodes CTCSADTWGGD. Given in full, the CDR3 is CTCSADTWGGDTQYF.

This clone occurred a few times. Gene names are mouse gene names. The read stops 4 residues short of the end of the CDR3; the missing end is completed from the germline J gene. The V call is TRBV13-3, the J call TRBJ2-4; maybe TRBD2 (6 bases). This CDR3 comprises 14 residues. Looked up from germline, CDR1 is NNHDY and CDR2 is SYVADS. V dropped 7 bases and J dropped 2 bases, with 14 bases sitting between them. The CDR3: CASGAGDDQNTLYF. The CDR3 DNA, read in part, is TGTGCCAGCGGCGCTGGGGATGATCAAAAC.

Only a few counts were recorded for this clone. The gene symbols are mouse symbols. The CDR3 end falls 4 residues outside the read, so it is completed with the germline J gene. The gene calls are TRBV13-1 and TRBJ2-4; 9 nucleotides agree with TRBD1. CDR1 is NSHNY and CDR2 is SYGAGN in the germline V gene. This CDR3 is built from 16 residues. The covered CDR3 bases are TGTGCCAGCAGTGACCGGGGACAGGGAAGGGGAAAC. This gives the protein CASSDRGQGRGN. The CDR3 reads in full as CASSDRGQGRGNTLYF.

In this sample, this clone turned up many times. Each gene name is a mouse one. The read ends 4 residues before the CDR3 terminus; that terminus is restored from the germline J gene. This rearrangement joins TRBV19 to TRBJ2-2, with D maybe TRBD1 (6 bases). This CDR3 region has 14 residues. Trimming removed 4 bases at V and 1 base at J, with 8 bases between. CDR1 and CDR2 (germline): FNHDT, SITEND (reference sequence). Incomplete CDR3 DNA: TGTGCCAGCAGTCCGGGACAAAACACCGGG. This sequence encodes CASSPGQNTG. From start to end, the CDR3 is CASSPGQNTGQLYF.

About this clone itself: Gene names are mouse gene names. Read data end 4 residues before the CDR3 end; the end is taken from the germline J gene. V usage is TRBV31 and J usage is TRBJ2-5; 9 nucleotides match TRBD1. Germline CDR1 and CDR2: GKSSPN and SITVG. The CDR3 totals 12 residues. The CDR3: CAWDRGKDTQYF. The DNA read from the CDR3 is TGTGCCTGGGACAGGGGGAAAGAC.

This clone has more than one count but fewer than ten. Gene names denote mouse genes. Read data end 4 residues before the CDR3 end; the end is taken from the germline J gene. The chain combines TRBV13-3 with TRBJ1-4; D perhaps matches TRBD1 (6 bases). Trimming removed 3 bases at V and 0 bases at J, with 9 bases between. The germline V gene has CDR1 NNHDY and CDR2 SYVADS. The CDR3 covers 15 residues. The sequenced CDR3 bases are TGTGCCAGCAGTGGTCACAGGGTTTCCAACGAA. Amino acids: CASSGHRVSNE. The whole CDR3 protein reads CASSGHRVSNERLFF.

This clone turned up a few times. The genes are named according to mouse. The read halts 4 residues ahead of the CDR3 end, with the missing end drawn from the germline J gene. The chain carries TRBV19 and TRBJ2-3, with D possibly matching TRBD2 (6 bases). Trimming left V 5 bases short and J 0 bases short, with 16 bases between. The CDR3 loop spans 16 amino acids. The germline V gene has CDR1 FNHDT and CDR2 SITEND (reference sequence). The CDR3 loop reads CASSPWGLPSAETLYF. CDR3 bases read: TGTGCCAGCAGCCCATGGGGACTTCCTAGTGCAGAA.

This clone was counted between two and nine times. Gene names are the mouse ones. The CDR3: CASSSTGGQNTLYF. CDR3 bases read: TGTGCCAGCAGTAGCACAGGGGGCCAAAAC. The V and J genes are TRBV19 and TRBJ2-4; 9 positions match TRBD1. Read sequence stops 4 residues before the CDR3 end, and the germline J gene provides the missing end. CDR1 and CDR2 (germline): FNHDT, SITEND (reference sequence). The V and J ends lost 3 bases and 3 bases, in that order; junction bases with no gene match: 2. The CDR3 spans 14 residues.

Notes on this clone: Genes and germline are mouse. Read data end 4 residues before the CDR3 end; the end is taken from the germline J gene. V is TRBV1 and J is TRBJ2-1, with TRBD1 identical over 7 bases. Germline CDR1 reads NSQYPW; CDR2 reads LRSPGD (reference sequence). V was pared by 3 bases and J by 5 bases, with 4 bases of the junction left unmatched. The CDR3 totals 14 residues. CDR3 region: CTCSAAGGNAEQFF. The CDR3 bases that were read are TGCACCTGCAGTGCCGCAGGGGGTAATGCT. The variable domain in full, completed from reference TRBV1 and TRBJ2-1, reads VTLLEQNPRWRLVPRGQAVNLRCILKNSQYPWMSWYQQDLQKQLQWLFTLRSPGDKEVKSLPGADYLATRVTDTELRLQVANMSQGRTLYCTCSAAGGNAEQFFGPGTRLTVL.

This clone was detected a few times. The gene names here belong to mouse. The CDR3 goes on 4 residues after the read ends, and that part is filled in from the germline J gene. The chain has TRBV19 and TRBJ2-3; 10 nucleotides match TRBD2. The CDR3 is made up of 15 amino acids. Germline V CDR1 and CDR2: FNHDT, SITEND (reference sequence). V trimming: 4 bases; J trimming: 1 base; junction bases outside the gene matches: 3. The DNA read from the CDR3 is TGTGCCAGCAGTGACCTGGGGGGGCGTGCAGAA. As protein: CASSDLGGRAE. The entire CDR3 protein reads CASSDLGGRAETLYF. The whole variable domain, remainder taken from reference TRBV19 and TRBJ2-3, is GGIITQTPKFLIGQEGQKLTLKCQQNFNHDTMYWYRQDSGKGLRLIYYSITENDLQKGDLSEGYDASREKKSSFSLTVTSAQKNEMAVFLCASSDLGGRAETLYFGSGTRLTVL.

As concerns this clone: Mouse germline and gene names are used. Coverage ceases 4 residues before the CDR3 finishes, and the germline J gene fills in the end. The J gene is TRBJ1-2, the V gene TRBV1, with a tentative D call TRBD1 (6 bases). The CDR3 has 15 residues. Between the trimmed V and J ends, which lost 3 bases and 0 bases, there was a span of 11 bases. In germline, CDR1 is NSQYPW, CDR2 LRSPGD (reference sequence). This chain's CDR3 is CTCSAGDKTNSDYTF. CDR3 DNA, as far as it was read: TGCACCTGCAGTGCGGGGGACAAAACAAACTCC.

Concerning this clone: Gene names refer to mouse genes. The CDR3 goes on 4 residues after the read ends, and that part is filled in from the germline J gene. V and J are TRBV13-1 and TRBJ1-4; TRBD1 might be the D (6 bases). The CDR3 contains 14 residues. Germline assignment: CDR1 NSHNY and CDR2 SYGAGN. V was trimmed by 6 bases and J by 1 base, leaving 10 bases between them. CDR3 DNA (partial): TGTGCCAGCAATCCGGGACATTCCAACGAA. It specifies CASNPGHSNE. The whole CDR3 reads CASNPGHSNERLFF.

As regards this clone: Gene names follow the mouse nomenclature. Sequencing ends 4 residues short of the CDR3 end; the germline J gene provides the rest. The chain combines TRBV13-3 with TRBJ2-4, with TRBD1 as a possible D gene (6 bases). V lost 0 bases and J 0 bases, leaving 11 bases between the germline ends. The CDR3 covers 16 residues. The germline V gene has CDR1 NNHDY and CDR2 SYVADS. CDR3 DNA, as far as it was read: TGTGCCAGCAGTGATGGGACAGCTACTAGTCAAAAC. It is translated as CASSDGTATSQN. The whole CDR3 sequence is CASSDGTATSQNTLYF. Full variable domain (remainder filled in from reference TRBV13-3 and TRBJ2-4): EAAVTQSPRSKVAVTGGKVTLSCHQTNNHDYMYWYRQDTGHGLRLIHYSYVADSTEKGDIPDGYKASRPSQENFSLILELASLSQTAVYFCASSDGTATSQNTLYFGAGTRLSVL.

Details on this clone: Gene labels here are mouse ones. The CDR3 extends 4 residues past the end of the read, so its final part is completed from the germline J gene. The rearrangement uses TRBV13-3 and TRBJ2-4, with 10 bases that match TRBD2. Germline CDR1 reads NNHDY; CDR2 reads SYVADS. The J segment lost 0 bases and the V segment lost 3 bases, leaving 7 bases of the junction unmatched. The length of the CDR3 is 17 residues. CDR3 region: CASSGLGGRESQNTLYF. CDR3 DNA (partial): TGTGCCAGCAGTGGGCTGGGGGGGCGCGAAAGTCAAAAC.

This clone has only a few counts. Here the gene names and germline are mouse. Read data end 4 residues before the CDR3 end; the end is taken from the germline J gene. The chain recombines TRBV19 with TRBJ2-3; the match to TRBD2 covers 9 bases. CDR3 length: 16 amino acids. V gave up 0 bases and J gave up 2 bases; unmatched junction bases: 4. Germline CDR1 reads FNHDT; CDR2 reads SITEND (reference sequence). The sequenced CDR3 bases are TGTGCCAGCAGTATAGTGGGGGGGCGCCTTGCAGAA. Residues: CASSIVGGRLAE. The full CDR3 reads CASSIVGGRLAETLYF. The variable domain in full, completed from reference TRBV19 and TRBJ2-3, reads GGIITQTPKFLIGQEGQKLTLKCQQNFNHDTMYWYRQDSGKGLRLIYYSITENDLQKGDLSEGYDASREKKSSFSLTVTSAQKNEMAVFLCASSIVGGRLAETLYFGSGTRLTVL.

Turning to this clone: The gene names given are mouse names. From the germline J gene comes the end of the CDR3, since the read stops 4 residues before it. V is TRBV13-2 and J is TRBJ2-1; 9 bases match TRBD1. CDR1 NNHNN and CDR2 SYGAGS come from the germline V gene (reference sequence). Trimming cost V 0 bases and J 5 bases; bases outside gene matches: 3. The length of the CDR3 is 15 residues. Incomplete CDR3 DNA: TGTGCCAGCGGTGATGCATGGGACAGGGATGCT. Amino acid sequence: CASGDAWDRDA. The full CDR3 protein reads CASGDAWDRDAEQFF.

Many counts were recorded for this clone. The genes and germline here are from mouse. Read coverage stops 4 residues before the CDR3 terminus; the germline J gene supplies the remainder. The rearrangement joins TRBV13-3 to TRBJ2-3; 10 positions agree with TRBD2. CDR1 and CDR2 (germline): NNHDY, SYVADS. The CDR3 sequence is 16 residues long. J lost 0 bases, V lost 6 bases, and 7 bases had no gene match. Partial CDR3 DNA: TGTGCCAGCATGACTGGGGGGCCTGCTAGTGCAGAA. Amino acid sequence: CASMTGGPASAE. The entire CDR3 is CASMTGGPASAETLYF.

In its sample, this clone was seen a few times. Genes and germline are mouse. The read ends 4 residues early relative to the CDR3; the germline J gene fills the gap. This chain connects TRBV13-2 to TRBJ1-1, with unresolved D. There are 13 residues in the CDR3. The germline CDR1 and CDR2 sequences are NNHNN and SYGAGS (reference sequence). The ends were cut back, 0 bases at V and 3 bases at J, with 6 bases in the middle. The sequenced CDR3 bases are TGTGCCAGCGGTGATGCCCAGGACACA. Amino acid sequence: CASGDAQDT. Given in full, the CDR3 is CASGDAQDTEVFF.

In its sample, this clone was seen a few times. Mouse gene names and germline throughout. The read finishes 4 residues shy of the CDR3 end, and the germline J gene is used to complete it. The chain combines TRBV19 with TRBJ2-1; 10 positions agree with TRBD2. Trimming removed 6 bases from V and 4 bases from J; junction bases left unmatched: 4. The germline CDR1 and CDR2 sequences are FNHDT and SITEND (reference sequence). This CDR3 has 14 amino acids. CDR3: CASTGLGVYAEQFF. The CDR3 bases that were read are TGTGCCAGCACAGGACTGGGGGTATATGCT.

Comments on this clone: Gene names and germline refer to mouse. The read terminates 4 residues before the CDR3 end, so the remaining end is supplied by the germline J gene. This chain links TRBV5 with TRBJ2-3; 9 bases match TRBD2. J lost 1 base, V lost 4 bases, and 3 bases had no gene match. Germline CDR1 LGHNA, CDR2 YNLKQL (reference sequence). This CDR3 region has 15 residues. This CDR3 reads CASSPGTGRAETLYF. Partial CDR3 DNA: TGTGCCAGCAGCCCCGGGACTGGGCGTGCAGAA.